This T cell receptor beta chain was recorded in a study of blood T cells in healthy people across ages. Germline V lookup: CDR1 LGHDT, CDR2 YNNKEL (reference sequence). Trimming took off 2 bases at V and 5 bases at J, with 15 bases between the two ends. This CDR3 contains 15 residues. A J-beta primer mix and a sample-barcoded 5' primer were used in a second PCR of roughly 7 to 12 cycles. TCRdb analysed the 5' RACE reads with MiXCR anew, one entry per CDR3 protein. The sample lists hundreds of thousands of distinct CDR3 sequences, roughly 43% seen once, with 20% to 25% in the top ten. What was sequenced was blood. The sequence was obtained from a woman in her sixties in good health. This chain uses TRBV3-1 with TRBJ2-5; D remains unclear. In nucleotides, the CDR3 is TGTGCCAGCAGCCAAAGAAACGAAATAGAGGAGACCCAGTACTTC. Translating it yields CASSQRNEIEETQYF.